This T cell receptor beta chain originates from a study of blood T cell repertoires in COVID-19. Across the whole study: Sources were T cells, B-cell-depleted T cells, or PBMCs; the material itself was cDNA or gDNA.

Sequencing used immunoSEQ multiplex PCR; TCRdb keeps in-frame clones, though not all of them. The sample contains 200,000 to 250,000 clones, approximately 90% of which appear only once. There are 16 residues in the CDR3. V shed 2 bases and J shed 3 bases, with 14 bases lying between them. Germline V gives CDR1 LGHNA, CDR2 YSLEER. Specimen: PBMCs or T cells enriched from blood (not recorded which). The source of this sequence is a man aged 30-40 years who had recovered from COVID-19. The chain links TRBV4-3 to TRBJ2-1; TRBD2 is a possible D gene (6 bases). As DNA, the CDR3 is TGCGCCAGCAGCCAAAACGGGGGACCCAACTACAATGAGCAGTTCTTC. Protein: CASSQNGGPNYNEQFF.